This T cell receptor beta chain is drawn from a study of blood T cell repertoires in COVID-19. The sample holds a few counts of this clone. This CDR3 spans 12 amino acids. V was shortened by 3 bases and J by 11 bases, with 16 bases between the two germline ends. Germline CDR1 is SQVTM and CDR2 is ANQGSEA. The assay was immunoSEQ multiplex PCR, and TCRdb's table has in-frame clones only and misses some. The data contain 150,000 to 200,000 clones, 75% to 85% of them singletons. The genes are TRBV29-1 and TRBJ1-1; a weak D match, TRBD1 (6 bases). The material sequenced was PBMCs or T cells enriched from blood (not recorded which). The clonotype originates from a man between 40 and 49 years old who had recovered from COVID-19. As DNA, the CDR3 is TGCAGCGTTGATTTAGGGGGGGAAGCTGCTTTCTTT. Residues: CSVDLGGEAAFF.